The rows below give T cell receptor beta chains drawn from one sample of a study of regulatory T cells in long-lasting Graves disease. TCRdb re-called the multiplex PCR reads with MiXCR, one entry per CDR3 protein. Of hundreds of thousands of distinct CDR3 sequences listed, 14% to 15% are singletons. The same data also contributed to another study, on T cells in Graves' hyperthyroidism and ophthalmopathy.

The source material was peripheral blood mononuclear cells (PBMCs), sampled at new diagnosis, from a patient treated with antithyroid drugs. Source of these receptors: a woman between 40 and 50 years old with Graves disease. CDR3s include the opening cysteine and the closing phenylalanine or tryptophan. A D gene is named only where the DNA matches it firmly. Rows give clone size only sometimes, using once, few, many, or a class for an expanded clone.

V gene: TRBV24-1; clone size: many; J gene: TRBJ2-1; D gene: NA; CDR3 protein: CATSDLMRGNEQFF; CDR3 DNA: TGTGCCACCAGTGATTTGATGAGGGGAAATGAGCAGTTCTTC
V gene: TRBV10-2; clone size: many; J gene: TRBJ1-1; D gene: TRBD1; CDR3 protein: CASSMEGAMNTEAFF; CDR3 DNA: TGCGCCAGCAGCATGGAGGGGGCAATGAACACTGAAGCTTTCTTT
V gene: TRBV7-9; clone size: NA; J gene: TRBJ2-7; D gene: TRBD2; CDR3 protein: CASSSLLAGGYYEQYF; CDR3 DNA: TGTGCCAGCAGCTCGCTACTAGCGGGAGGCTACTACGAGCAGTACTTC
V gene: TRBV3-1; clone size: NA; J gene: TRBJ2-3; D gene: NA; CDR3 protein: CASMTTGGGPDTQYF; CDR3 DNA: TGTGCCAGCATGACAACAGGAGGTGGGCCAGATACGCAGTATTTT
V gene: TRBV7-2; clone size: many; J gene: TRBJ2-7; D gene: TRBD1; CDR3 protein: CASSYPDRFSYEQYF; CDR3 DNA: TGTGCCAGCAGCTACCCGGACAGGTTTTCCTACGAGCAGTACTTC
V gene: TRBV28; clone size: NA; J gene: TRBJ2-1; D gene: TRBD1; CDR3 protein: CASSLGQGVGRNDEQFF; CDR3 DNA: TGTGCCAGCAGTTTAGGACAGGGCGTGGGGAGGAACGATGAGCAGTTCTTC
V gene: TRBV19; clone size: NA; J gene: TRBJ2-2; D gene: TRBD1; CDR3 protein: CASIVTGGGTGELFF; CDR3 DNA: TGTGCCAGTATTGTAACAGGGGGCGGCACCGGGGAGCTGTTTTTT
V gene: TRBV24-1; clone size: NA; J gene: TRBJ2-1; D gene: TRBD2; CDR3 protein: CATSDSGTRFNNEQFF; CDR3 DNA: TGTGCCACCAGTGACTCCGGGACTAGGTTTAACAATGAGCAGTTCTTC
V gene: TRBV11-2; clone size: many; J gene: TRBJ1-4; D gene: NA; CDR3 protein: CASTKTGTSNEKLFF; CDR3 DNA: TGTGCCAGCACCAAAACCGGGACCTCTAATGAAAAACTGTTTTTT
V gene: TRBV24-1; clone size: few; J gene: TRBJ1-1; D gene: NA; CDR3 protein: CATRDSVLNTEAFF; CDR3 DNA: TGTGCCACCCGAGACAGTGTTCTTAACACTGAAGCTTTCTTT
V gene: TRBV6-6; clone size: many; J gene: TRBJ1-6; D gene: TRBD1; CDR3 protein: CASSYSGQGVSYNSPLHF; CDR3 DNA: TGTGCCAGCAGTTACTCGGGTCAGGGGGTCTCCTATAATTCACCCCTCCACTTT
V gene: TRBV29-1; clone size: NA; J gene: TRBJ2-2; D gene: NA; CDR3 protein: CSVGFAGELFF; CDR3 DNA: TGCAGCGTGGGGTTCGCCGGGGAGCTGTTTTTT
V gene: TRBV28; clone size: many; J gene: TRBJ2-5; D gene: TRBD1; CDR3 protein: CASTNDRGQETQYF; CDR3 DNA: TGTGCCAGCACCAATGACAGGGGGCAAGAGACCCAGTACTTC
V gene: TRBV5-5; clone size: NA; J gene: TRBJ2-2; D gene: TRBD1; CDR3 protein: CASNSGQGTAGELFF; CDR3 DNA: TGTGCCAGCAACTCCGGACAGGGGACGGCCGGGGAGCTGTTTTTT
V gene: TRBV9; clone size: many; J gene: TRBJ2-1; D gene: NA; CDR3 protein: CASSVDDVKLGEQFF; CDR3 DNA: TGTGCCAGCAGCGTAGATGATGTTAAACTTGGTGAGCAGTTCTTC
V gene: TRBV29-1; clone size: many; J gene: TRBJ2-7; D gene: NA; CDR3 protein: CSVAGTGRDYEQYF; CDR3 DNA: TGCAGCGTTGCGGGTACAGGGCGTGACTACGAGCAGTACTTC
V gene: TRBV11-2; clone size: many; J gene: TRBJ2-2; D gene: NA; CDR3 protein: CASSQGQHTGELFF; CDR3 DNA: TGTGCCAGCAGCCAGGGACAACACACCGGGGAGCTGTTTTTT
V gene: TRBV10-3; clone size: many; J gene: TRBJ2-1; D gene: NA; CDR3 protein: CAISEGDRSLLAEQFF; CDR3 DNA: TGTGCCATCAGTGAGGGAGACAGGTCCCTCCTCGCAGAGCAGTTCTTC
V gene: TRBV20-1; clone size: NA; J gene: TRBJ1-5; D gene: NA; CDR3 protein: CSASGAENQPQHF; CDR3 DNA: TGCAGTGCTAGTGGCGCAGAGAATCAGCCCCAGCATTTT
V gene: TRBV5-6; clone size: many; J gene: TRBJ2-2; D gene: TRBD2; CDR3 protein: CASSLSGAGVFTGELFF; CDR3 DNA: TGTGCCAGCAGCTTGTCTGGGGCGGGAGTGTTCACCGGGGAGCTGTTTTTT
V gene: TRBV12-3/TRBV12-4; clone size: many; J gene: TRBJ1-1; D gene: NA; CDR3 protein: CASSMILVDTLDPNTEAFF; CDR3 DNA: TGTGCCAGCAGCATGATTTTAGTGGACACTCTAGATCCGAACACTGAAGCTTTCTTT
V gene: TRBV20-1; clone size: NA; J gene: TRBJ2-1; D gene: TRBD2; CDR3 protein: CSATPTSGSDEQFF; CDR3 DNA: TGCAGTGCTACCCCGACTAGCGGGAGCGATGAGCAGTTCTTC
V gene: TRBV7-3; clone size: many; J gene: TRBJ2-1; D gene: TRBD2; CDR3 protein: CASSLAGYMDEQFF; CDR3 DNA: TGTGCCAGCAGCCTAGCGGGATATATGGATGAGCAGTTCTTC
V gene: TRBV28; clone size: few; J gene: TRBJ1-3; D gene: NA; CDR3 protein: CASLYYGTIYF; CDR3 DNA: TGTGCCAGCCTTTACTATGGAACCATATATTTT
V gene: TRBV27; clone size: many; J gene: TRBJ2-1; D gene: NA; CDR3 protein: CASSLEGPSYNEQFF; CDR3 DNA: TGTGCCAGCAGTTTGGAGGGACCTTCCTACAATGAGCAGTTCTTC
V gene: TRBV12-3/TRBV12-4; clone size: many; J gene: TRBJ2-3; D gene: NA; CDR3 protein: CASSFYGRSTDTQYF; CDR3 DNA: TGTGCCAGCAGTTTTTACGGGCGGAGCACAGATACGCAGTATTTT
V gene: TRBV5-4; clone size: many; J gene: TRBJ2-3; D gene: TRBD2; CDR3 protein: CASRLTSGRGLDTQYF; CDR3 DNA: TGTGCCAGCAGACTGACAAGCGGGAGAGGTTTAGATACGCAGTATTTT
V gene: TRBV29-1; clone size: NA; J gene: TRBJ1-1; D gene: NA; CDR3 protein: CSVEDQAFF; CDR3 DNA: TGCAGCGTTGAAGATCAAGCTTTCTTT
V gene: TRBV3-1; clone size: many; J gene: TRBJ1-5; D gene: NA; CDR3 protein: CASSPQGHNQPQHF; CDR3 DNA: TGTGCCAGCAGCCCTCAGGGGCACAATCAGCCCCAGCATTTT
V gene: TRBV5-1; clone size: NA; J gene: TRBJ2-7; D gene: TRBD2; CDR3 protein: CASSLGLAGGLGHYEQYF; CDR3 DNA: TGCGCCAGCAGCTTGGGACTAGCGGGAGGGCTCGGTCATTACGAGCAGTACTTC
V gene: TRBV3-1; clone size: NA; J gene: TRBJ1-6; D gene: NA; CDR3 protein: CASSPRGAGAGNSPLHF; CDR3 DNA: TGTGCCAGCAGCCCAAGGGGAGCCGGGGCGGGTAATTCACCCCTCCACTTT
V gene: TRBV28; clone size: many; J gene: TRBJ2-1; D gene: NA; CDR3 protein: CASSFRQLGPYNEQFF; CDR3 DNA: TGTGCCAGCAGTTTTCGCCAGCTCGGACCCTACAATGAGCAGTTCTTC
V gene: TRBV28; clone size: many; J gene: TRBJ1-1; D gene: TRBD1; CDR3 protein: CASRKNRDSEAFF; CDR3 DNA: TGTGCCAGCAGAAAAAACCGGGACAGTGAAGCTTTCTTT
V gene: TRBV7-2; clone size: many; J gene: TRBJ2-3; D gene: TRBD2; CDR3 protein: CASTQGLERVTDTQYF; CDR3 DNA: TGTGCCAGCACCCAAGGACTAGAGAGGGTCACAGATACGCAGTATTTT
V gene: TRBV18; clone size: many; J gene: TRBJ1-1; D gene: NA; CDR3 protein: CASSPSGTQNTEAFF; CDR3 DNA: TGTGCCAGCTCACCGTCCGGGACACAGAACACTGAAGCTTTCTTT
V gene: TRBV28; clone size: NA; J gene: TRBJ1-4; D gene: NA; CDR3 protein: CASSLNRDPSTNEKLFF; CDR3 DNA: TGTGCCAGCAGTTTAAATCGGGACCCAAGCACTAATGAAAAACTGTTTTTT
V gene: TRBV5-1; clone size: few; J gene: TRBJ2-3; D gene: NA; CDR3 protein: CASSSGGTVTDTQYF; CDR3 DNA: TGCGCCAGCAGCTCGGGGGGGACAGTCACAGATACGCAGTATTTT
V gene: TRBV11-3; clone size: many; J gene: TRBJ2-4; D gene: TRBD2; CDR3 protein: CASSPSGRANIQYF; CDR3 DNA: TGTGCCAGCAGCCCGAGTGGGAGGGCAAACATTCAGTACTTC
V gene: TRBV7-8; clone size: many; J gene: TRBJ2-1; D gene: NA; CDR3 protein: CASSLVSSLGYYNEQFF; CDR3 DNA: TGTGCCAGCAGCTTAGTGTCTAGCTTAGGTTACTACAATGAGCAGTTCTTC
V gene: TRBV12-3/TRBV12-4; clone size: many; J gene: TRBJ2-1; D gene: TRBD2; CDR3 protein: CASSPRKEREGVNEQFF; CDR3 DNA: TGTGCCAGCAGCCCACGTAAGGAGCGGGAGGGGGTCAATGAGCAGTTCTTC
V gene: TRBV4-1; clone size: few; J gene: TRBJ2-3; D gene: NA; CDR3 protein: CASSQITDTQYF; CDR3 DNA: TGCGCCAGCAGCCAAATAACAGATACGCAGTATTTT
V gene: TRBV6-5; clone size: many; J gene: TRBJ2-7; D gene: TRBD1; CDR3 protein: CASSYSTGDQAEQYF; CDR3 DNA: TGTGCCAGCAGTTACTCGACAGGGGATCAAGCTGAGCAGTACTTC
V gene: TRBV7-9; clone size: NA; J gene: TRBJ2-5; D gene: TRBD1; CDR3 protein: CASSLGTGRDGETQYF; CDR3 DNA: TGTGCCAGCAGCTTAGGGACAGGGCGCGACGGGGAGACCCAGTACTTC
V gene: TRBV6-2/TRBV6-3; clone size: NA; J gene: TRBJ1-2; D gene: TRBD1; CDR3 protein: CASSESDRNYGYTF; CDR3 DNA: TGTGCCAGCAGTGAATCGGACAGGAACTATGGCTACACCTTC
V gene: TRBV7-8; clone size: many; J gene: TRBJ1-5; D gene: NA; CDR3 protein: CASSPPIWVNQPQHF; CDR3 DNA: TGTGCCAGCAGCCCACCCATTTGGGTTAATCAGCCCCAGCATTTT
V gene: TRBV5-5; clone size: many; J gene: TRBJ2-1; D gene: TRBD2; CDR3 protein: CASTLTGTSSYNEQFF; CDR3 DNA: TGTGCCAGCACCCTAACCGGGACTAGCAGCTACAATGAGCAGTTCTTC
V gene: TRBV10-3; clone size: few; J gene: TRBJ2-1; D gene: NA; CDR3 protein: CAISEGGEAMGDNEQFF; CDR3 DNA: TGTGCCATCAGTGAGGGTGGGGAGGCGATGGGGGACAATGAGCAGTTCTTC
V gene: TRBV19; clone size: NA; J gene: TRBJ1-2; D gene: TRBD1; CDR3 protein: CASSHSYRGDYGYTF; CDR3 DNA: TGTGCCAGTAGTCATTCTTACAGGGGAGACTATGGCTACACCTTC
V gene: TRBV5-8; clone size: NA; J gene: TRBJ2-7; D gene: TRBD2; CDR3 protein: CASSPGTSVSYEQYF; CDR3 DNA: TGTGCCAGCAGCCCGGGGACTAGCGTATCCTACGAGCAGTACTTC
V gene: TRBV20-1; clone size: few; J gene: TRBJ1-5; D gene: TRBD1; CDR3 protein: CSARAAGTANQPQHF; CDR3 DNA: TGCAGTGCTAGAGCCGCCGGGACAGCAAATCAGCCCCAGCATTTT
V gene: TRBV15; clone size: many; J gene: TRBJ2-7; D gene: NA; CDR3 protein: CATSREGQGEQYF; CDR3 DNA: TGTGCCACCAGCAGAGAGGGCCAAGGCGAGCAGTACTTC